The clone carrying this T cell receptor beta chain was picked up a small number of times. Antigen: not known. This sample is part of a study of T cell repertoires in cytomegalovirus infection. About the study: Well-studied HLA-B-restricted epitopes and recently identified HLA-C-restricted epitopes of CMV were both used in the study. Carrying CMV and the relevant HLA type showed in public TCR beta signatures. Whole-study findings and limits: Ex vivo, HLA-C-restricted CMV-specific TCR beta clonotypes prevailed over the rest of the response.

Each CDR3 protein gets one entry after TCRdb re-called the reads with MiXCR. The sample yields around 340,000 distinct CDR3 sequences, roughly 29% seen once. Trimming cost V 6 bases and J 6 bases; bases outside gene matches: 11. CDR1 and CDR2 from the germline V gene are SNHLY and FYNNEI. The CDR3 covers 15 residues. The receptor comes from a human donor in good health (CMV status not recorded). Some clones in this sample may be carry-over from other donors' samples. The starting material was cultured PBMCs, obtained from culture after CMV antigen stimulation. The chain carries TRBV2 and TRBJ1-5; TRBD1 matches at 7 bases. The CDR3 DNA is TGTGCCAGCAGCTCCGGGACAGCTGATAGTCAGCCCCAGCATTTT. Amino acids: CASSSGTADSQPQHF.